Below, 14 T cell receptor beta chains from the same sample are listed, as sequenced in a study of blood T cell repertoires in COVID-19. Sequencing used immunoSEQ multiplex PCR; TCRdb keeps in-frame clones, though not all of them. Of about 150,000 clones listed, about 80% were seen once; the top ten hold approximately 5%. Material for sequencing was peripheral blood. The receptors come from a human donor in a cohort sampled during active COVID-19.

The chain uses TRBV4-2 and TRBJ1-4; 7 bases line up with TRBD1. The V and J ends lost 4 bases and 6 bases, in that order; junction bases with no gene match: 8. Germline values: CDR1 LGHNA, CDR2 YNFKEQ. This CDR3 comprises 15 residues. CDR3 region: CASSPNRGSYEKLFF. CDR3 in DNA: TGTGCCAGCAGCCCTAACAGGGGAAGTTATGAAAAACTGTTTTTT.

The genes are TRBV30 and TRBJ2-4, with 9 positions matching TRBD1. This CDR3 comprises 13 residues. Per germline, CDR1 GTSNPN and CDR2 SVGIG (reference sequence). V lost 3 bases, J lost 7 bases, and 4 bases stayed unmatched. The CDR3 sequence: CAWRQGARNIQYF. Here the CDR3 DNA reads TGTGCCTGGAGACAGGGGGCAAGGAACATTCAGTACTTC.

This clone showed up just a few times. This rearrangement joins TRBV5-1 to TRBJ1-3; 10 positions agree with TRBD1. Germline V gives CDR1 SGHRS, CDR2 YFSETQ. V was pared by 0 bases and J by 0 bases, with 9 bases of the junction left unmatched. There are 19 residues in the CDR3. The CDR3 sequence: CASSLGTGGSLSSGNTIYF. The DNA of the CDR3 is TGCGCCAGCAGCTTGGGGACAGGGGGATCTTTAAGCTCTGGAAACACCATATATTTT.

The sample holds one count of this clone. The chain carries TRBV5-4 and TRBJ2-2; TRBD1 agrees at 7 bases. Germline values: CDR1 SGHNT, CDR2 YYREEE (reference sequence). V shed 4 bases and J 1 base; nucleotides not matched to a gene: 7. This CDR3 region has 16 residues. The CDR3 reads CASSGNGDRNTGELFF. The DNA of the CDR3 is TGTGCCAGCAGCGGAAATGGGGACAGGAACACCGGGGAGCTGTTTTTT.

V is TRBV7-2 and J is TRBJ1-3, with TRBD1 matching over 8 bases. This CDR3 has 16 residues. Germline V gene data show CDR1 as SGHTA and CDR2 as FQGNSA. V lost 1 base and J lost 1; bases outside the gene matches: 3. In DNA form, the CDR3 reads TGTGCCAGCAGCTTAGGACAGGGGTTGTCTGGAAACACCATATATTTT. This gives the protein CASSLGQGLSGNTIYF.

CDR3 protein: CASSPGQFTTQYF. The CDR3 nucleotides read TGTGCCAGCAGTCCGGGACAGTTTACGACCCAGTACTTC. This sequence joins TRBV28 and TRBJ2-5; 7 bases agree with TRBD1. The CDR3 sequence is 13 residues long. Germline values: CDR1 MDHEN, CDR2 SYDVKM. With 5 bases clipped from V and 7 bases from J, the junction kept 7 bases outside the gene matches.

The gene calls are TRBV4-2 and TRBJ1-5, with 7 bases fitting TRBD1. Germline CDR1 and CDR2: LGHNA and YNFKEQ. V lost 2 bases, J lost 7 bases, and 14 bases stayed unmatched. The CDR3 consists of 17 residues. The CDR3 reads CASSQSSLTGVTQPQHF. For the CDR3, the DNA is TGTGCCAGCAGCCAAAGCTCCCTCACAGGGGTGACACAGCCCCAGCATTTT.

This clone has ten or more counts. The chain carries TRBV9 and TRBJ2-2; 9 bases match TRBD1. V was pared by 3 bases and J by 6 bases, with 3 bases of the junction left unmatched. This CDR3 spans 14 amino acids. Germline V CDR1 and CDR2: SGDLS, YYNGEE. The CDR3 bases are TGTGCCAGCAGCGCTACAGGGGGCTCCGGGGAGCTGTTTTTT. It yields the protein CASSATGGSGELFF. Full variable domain (remainder filled in from reference TRBV9 and TRBJ2-2): DSGVTQTPKHLITATGQRVTLRCSPRSGDLSVYWYQQSLDQGLQFLIQYYNGEERAKGNILERFSAQQFPDLHSELNLSSLELGDSALYFCASSATGGSGELFFGEGSRLTVL.

This clone was counted a single time. The chain couples TRBV6-4 to TRBJ2-5; no firm D call. The CDR3 contains 15 residues. Germline CDR1 and CDR2: MRHNA and SNTAGT. Trimming stripped 7 bases from V and 5 bases from J, with 20 bases between. DNA of the CDR3: TGTGCCAGCAAAGTTAAGGCCGATCCGGAGGAGACCCAGTACTTC. Translating gives CASKVKADPEETQYF.

This chain joins TRBV10-2 and TRBJ2-7; TRBD1 matches 8 bases. The CDR3 totals 15 residues. Germline V gene lookup returns CDR1 WSHSY and CDR2 SAAADI. J was trimmed by 3 bases and V by 8 bases; bases with no gene match: 12. This chain's CDR3 is CASARPTGVVYEQYF. The CDR3 DNA reads as TGCGCCAGCGCCAGGCCGACAGGGGTCGTCTACGAGCAGTACTTC.

J is TRBJ1-2 and V is TRBV7-2; 12 nucleotides align to TRBD1. V lost 5 bases and J lost 11; bases outside the gene matches: 21. The CDR3 spans 18 residues. Germline-derived CDR1 and CDR2 are SGHTA and FQGNSA. In DNA form, the CDR3 reads TGTGCCAGCAGCCTCAAACCCCCGGGACAGGGGGCGATTAAGCTTTACACCTTC. It encodes CASSLKPPGQGAIKLYTF.

CDR3 in amino acids: CASSSAGNGELFF. CDR3 coding DNA: TGTGCCAGTAGTTCCGCGGGGAACGGGGAGCTGTTTTTT. This chain joins TRBV19 and TRBJ2-2; perhaps TRBD2 as D (6 bases). The germline V gene has CDR1 LNHDA and CDR2 SQIVND (reference sequence). Trimming stripped 5 bases from V and 7 bases from J, with 11 bases between. CDR3 size: 13 residues. The full variable domain, its missing parts supplied by reference TRBV19 and TRBJ2-2, is DGGITQSPKYLFRKEGQNVTLSCEQNLNHDAMYWYRQDPGQGLRLIYYSQIVNDFQKGDIAEGYSVSREKKESFPLTVTSAQKNPTAFYLCASSSAGNGELFFGEGSRLTVL.

The chain joins TRBV5-4 to TRBJ2-7; D might be TRBD2 (5 bases). The CDR3 contains 14 residues. Trimming pared 4 bases from V and 0 bases from J, leaving 11 bases between. CDR1 and CDR2 from the germline V gene are SGHNT and YYREEE (reference sequence). The chain's CDR3 is CASSPNGDSYEQYV. CDR3 coding DNA: TGTGCCAGCAGCCCCAACGGGGACTCCTACGAGCAGTACGTC.

This sequence joins TRBV5-1 and TRBJ1-4; D unclear. The CDR3 has 14 residues. Germline CDR1 and CDR2: SGHRS and YFSETQ. The V and J ends lost 4 bases and 8 bases respectively, with 15 bases between them. The CDR3 reads CASSPVAPSEKLFF. The CDR3 DNA reads as TGCGCCAGCAGCCCGGTTGCCCCCTCGGAAAAACTGTTTTTT.